This TCR beta chain was identified in a study of T cell changes during pregnancy in multiple sclerosis. Per germline, CDR1 MNHEY and CDR2 SMNVEV (reference sequence). V dropped 2 bases and J dropped 9 bases, with 11 bases sitting between them. The CDR3 consists of 13 residues. The table came from immunoSEQ multiplex PCR; TCRdb's copy has only in-frame clones and leaves some out. The sample carries some 38,000 clones, 80% to 95% recorded once. This TCR was recovered from a female donor with multiple sclerosis, enrolled in a pregnancy study. The chain uses TRBV27 and TRBJ2-1; the D gene is possibly TRBD1 (6 bases). The sequencing used CD8+ T cells from peripheral blood mononuclear cells, collected after pregnancy. DNA for the CDR3: TGTGCCAGCAGTTTAGGGCAGGGGCTTGAGCAGTTCTTC. This codes for CASSLGQGLEQFF.